The table lists the clone carrying this TCR beta chain with many counts. The antigen is undetermined. The data derive from a study of identical twins. cDNA molecules carried unique molecular identifiers, and template switching added a universal primer site. TCRdb re-derived calls from the 5' RACE reads in MiXCR, one entry per CDR3 protein. The repertoire holds around 1.7 million distinct CDR3 sequences, less than 40% seen once, with approximately 0.29% in the top ten. This CDR3 is built from 13 residues. V was shortened by 1 base and J by 4 bases, with 7 bases between the two germline ends. Germline V gives CDR1 SGHTA, CDR2 FQGNSA. Study findings and constraints: High-abundance cord blood beta clonotypes had fewer insertions; memory repertoires showed none.

What was sequenced was cord blood. The chain combines TRBV7-2 with TRBJ1-2; D not certain. This receptor was taken from a newborn girl in good health. CDR3 residues: CASSLDRTYGYTF. DNA of the CDR3: TGTGCCAGCAGCTTAGACCGGACCTATGGCTACACCTTC. The whole variable domain, filled in from reference TRBV7-2 and TRBJ1-2, reads GAGVSQSPSNKVTEKGKDVELRCDPISGHTALYWYRQSLGQGLEFLIYFQGNSAPDKSGLPSDRFSAERTGGSVSTLTIQRTQQEDSAVYLCASSLDRTYGYTFGSGTRLTVV.